A single sample gave rise to the 24 T cell receptor beta chains below, sequenced in a study of radiotherapy plus CTLA-4 blockade in lung cancer. Repertoires were generated with immunoSEQ multiplex PCR, while TCRdb's copy carries only in-frame clones and drops some. The repertoire holds around 50,000 clones, with 65% to 90% as singletons. This sample comprised peripheral blood, obtained from a patient treated with radiotherapy plus ipilimumab. All receptors derive from a human donor with non-small cell lung cancer that progressed on radiotherapy plus ipilimumab. Some clones in this sample may be carry-over from other donors' samples.

This clone was seen a single time. V usage is TRBV29-1 and J usage is TRBJ1-2; D ambiguous. Germline V gene sequence: CDR1 SQVTM, CDR2 ANQGSEA. V shed 2 bases and J shed 4 bases, with 20 bases lying between them. This CDR3 comprises 16 residues. The CDR3 nucleotides read TGCAGCGTTGAACCCGGACTCGGGCGGGGTGTCTATGGCTACACCTTC. As protein: CSVEPGLGRGVYGYTF.

J is TRBJ2-3 and V is TRBV6-4, with 7 nucleotides matching TRBD1. The CDR3 contains 13 residues. Germline-derived CDR1 and CDR2 are MRHNA and SNTAGT. V was pared by 8 bases and J by 2 bases, with 4 bases of the junction left unmatched. CDR3 amino acids: CASSDRVTDTQYF. The CDR3 coding sequence is TGTGCCAGCTCCGACAGGGTCACAGATACGCAGTATTTT.

The chain carries TRBV11-2 and TRBJ1-1; TRBD1 might be the D (6 bases). Germline V gene data show CDR1 as SGHAT and CDR2 as FQNNGV. The V and J ends lost 3 bases and 6 bases respectively, with 20 bases between them. The CDR3 is made up of 16 amino acids. As DNA, the CDR3 is TGTGCCAGCAGCTTTACCAACGCCGGGACATTAGCTGAAGCTTTCTTT. Protein product: CASSFTNAGTLAEAFF.

This rearrangement joins TRBV10-2 to TRBJ1-5, with D tentatively TRBD1 (5 bases). Germline CDR1 WSHSY, CDR2 SAAADI. V dropped 6 bases and J dropped 1 base, with 10 bases sitting between them. The CDR3 spans 14 residues. The CDR3 region is CASREGASNQPQHF. CDR3 nucleotide sequence: TGCGCCAGCAGGGAAGGGGCCAGCAATCAGCCCCAGCATTTT.

The chain recombines TRBV5-1 with TRBJ2-1; TRBD2 matches at 14 bases. This CDR3 spans 15 amino acids. Germline CDR1 SGHRS, CDR2 YFSETQ. The V segment lost 7 bases and the J segment 5 bases; nucleotides outside the gene matches: 5. The CDR3 reads CASRQTSGGDNEQFF. The CDR3 region has the DNA TGCGCCAGCCGCCAGACTAGCGGGGGGGACAATGAGCAGTTCTTC.

The V and J genes are TRBV6-5 and TRBJ2-2, with 12 bases fitting TRBD2. The J segment lost 2 bases and the V segment lost 8 bases, leaving 3 bases of the junction unmatched. The CDR3 spans 15 residues. CDR1 and CDR2 from the germline V gene are MNHEY and SVGAGI. The CDR3 DNA is TGTGCCAGCCGACTAGCGGGGGCCAACACCGGGGAGCTGTTTTTT. It encodes CASRLAGANTGELFF.

The V and J genes are TRBV7-9 and TRBJ2-1; TRBD2 matches at 11 bases. Per germline, CDR1 SEHNR and CDR2 FQNEAQ (reference sequence). J lost 8 bases, V lost 5 bases, and 8 bases had no gene match. The CDR3 loop spans 15 amino acids. CDR3 nucleotide sequence: TGTGCCAGCAGCCATTGGGTAGCGGGAGGGGATGAGCAGTTCTTC. Translating gives CASSHWVAGGDEQFF.

The table lists this clone with a count of one. V is TRBV6-1 and J is TRBJ2-3; 8 nucleotides align to TRBD2. This CDR3 comprises 16 residues. Germline V CDR1 and CDR2: MNHNS, SASEGT. The V segment lost 3 bases and the J segment 0 bases; nucleotides outside the gene matches: 5. Here the CDR3 reads CASSDILAVSTDTQYF. CDR3 bases: TGTGCCAGCAGTGATATACTAGCGGTGAGCACAGATACGCAGTATTTT.

DNA of the CDR3: TGTGCCAGCAGTGAAGTCGGGAGCAATCAGCCCCAGCATTTT. Translating it yields CASSEVGSNQPQHF. The chain carries TRBV2 and TRBJ1-5; D uncertain. Trimming cost V 1 base and J 1 base, with 5 bases left between them. This CDR3 is built from 14 residues. CDR1 and CDR2 from the germline V gene are SNHLY and FYNNEI.

V usage is TRBV7-2 and J usage is TRBJ2-5, with 14 bases identical to TRBD2. The CDR3 consists of 16 residues. Unmatched junction bases numbered 7, after V lost 5 bases and J lost 5 bases. Germline values: CDR1 SGHTA, CDR2 FQGNSA. This CDR3 reads CASSTGLAGAGETQYF. The CDR3 DNA is TGTGCCAGCAGCACGGGACTAGCGGGAGCGGGGGAGACCCAGTACTTC.

The J gene is TRBJ2-7, the V gene TRBV27; D possibly corresponds to TRBD2 (6 bases). V gave up 0 bases and J gave up 3 bases, with 15 bases separating them. This CDR3 has 16 residues. The germline V gene has CDR1 MNHEY and CDR2 SMNVEV (reference sequence). CDR3 loop: CASSLSPLRLVYEQYF. CDR3 coding DNA: TGTGCCAGCAGTTTATCGCCCCTCCGACTAGTCTACGAGCAGTACTTC.

The genes are TRBV6-4 and TRBJ2-5, with 8 bases lining up with TRBD2. Germline V gives CDR1 MRHNA, CDR2 SNTAGT. The CDR3 sequence is 16 residues long. The junction had 11 bases not matched to a gene; V was cut back by 4 bases and J by 4 bases. The CDR3: CASSVPGLGFPETQYF. In DNA, the CDR3 is TGTGCCAGCAGTGTCCCGGGACTAGGGTTCCCAGAGACCCAGTACTTC.

V usage is TRBV6-5 and J usage is TRBJ1-2; D gene unclear. Germline-derived CDR1 and CDR2 are MNHEY and SVGAGI. CDR3 length: 15 residues. Trimming stripped 6 bases from V and 4 bases from J, with 18 bases between. CDR3 sequence (DNA): TGTGCCAGCAGCCCTCCCGGGAGGAGTTTCTATGGCTACACCTTC. Its translation is CASSPPGRSFYGYTF.

This clone occurred a few times. The rearrangement links TRBV21-1 to TRBJ1-5; TRBD1, as called in the table, went unchecked against the DNA. TRBV21-1 is marked as a pseudogene. CDR3 size: 14 residues. CDR3 bases: TGTGCCAGCACTCTCAGGGATAGCAATCAGCCCCAGCATTTT. It encodes CASTLRDSNQPQHF.

This clone was seen more than once but under ten times. The rearrangement uses TRBV11-1 and TRBJ1-2; 8 bases agree with TRBD1. The CDR3 runs 13 residues. Losses at the gene ends were 4 bases for V and 7 bases for J; bases not matched to a gene: 5. Germline CDR1 is SGHAT and CDR2 is FQDESV (reference sequence). The CDR3: CASSWDQGAGYTF. CDR3 in DNA: TGTGCCAGCAGCTGGGACCAGGGGGCTGGCTACACCTTC.

The chain joins TRBV2 to TRBJ2-1, with 9 bases matching TRBD1. Germline V gene data show CDR1 as SNHLY and CDR2 as FYNNEI. Trimming at V came to 5 bases and at J to 2 bases, leaving 4 bases not matched to a gene. The CDR3 runs to 15 residues. The CDR3 DNA follows: TGTGCCAGCAGTCAGACAGGGGGTGCCTACAATGAGCAGTTCTTC. It yields the protein CASSQTGGAYNEQFF.

V and J are TRBV10-3 and TRBJ2-2; 8 positions agree with TRBD2. The CDR3 covers 16 residues. J gave up 0 bases and V 7 bases, and 7 bases lay outside the gene matches. CDR1 is ENHRY, CDR2 SYGVKD, per germline. CDR3 residues: CAIKGTSGANTGELFF. The CDR3 nucleotides are TGTGCCATCAAAGGAACTAGCGGCGCGAACACCGGGGAGCTGTTTTTT.

This clone has a handful of counts. The rearrangement joins TRBV10-2 to TRBJ2-7; the match to TRBD1 covers 8 bases. V dropped 11 bases and J dropped 2; count of bases not matched to a gene: 5. The CDR3 runs 12 residues. Looked up from germline, CDR1 is WSHSY and CDR2 is SAAADI. CDR3 residues: CASATGAYEQYF. The CDR3 DNA follows: TGCGCCTCAGCGACAGGGGCCTACGAGCAGTACTTC.

The chain links TRBV27 to TRBJ2-5; D is possibly TRBD1 (5 bases). The end of the DNA aligns better with TRBJ2-7, so the J call may be wrong. CDR1 and CDR2 (germline): MNHEY, SMNVEV (reference sequence). This CDR3 spans 14 amino acids. CDR3 protein: CASSSRGSSYEQYF. The DNA of the CDR3 is TGTGCCAGCAGTTCTAGGGGAAGCTCCTACGAGCAGTACTTC.

J is TRBJ2-4 and V is TRBV28; 8 nucleotides line up with TRBD1. Per germline, CDR1 MDHEN and CDR2 SYDVKM. The CDR3 is made up of 16 amino acids. With 4 bases clipped from V and 1 base from J, the junction kept 6 bases outside the gene matches. The CDR3 reads CASSSGQGWAKNIQYF. Written as DNA, the CDR3 is TGTGCCAGCAGTTCTGGACAGGGTTGGGCCAAAAACATTCAGTACTTC. Full variable domain (outside the CDR3, taken from reference TRBV28 and TRBJ2-4): DVKVTQSSRYLVKRTGEKVFLECVQDMDHENMFWYRQDPGLGLRLIYFSYDVKMKEKGDIPEGYSVSREKKERFSLILESASTNQTSMYLCASSSGQGWAKNIQYFGAGTRLSVL.

This chain connects TRBV2 to TRBJ1-2, with 7 bases fitting TRBD1. Germline V lookup: CDR1 SNHLY, CDR2 FYNNEI. Trimming removed 7 bases from V and 1 base from J; junction bases left unmatched: 9. CDR3 length: 15 amino acids. CDR3 region: CASTRITGDNYGYTF. CDR3 in DNA: TGTGCCAGCACAAGGATAACAGGGGATAACTATGGCTACACCTTC.

The gene calls are TRBV7-6 and TRBJ2-7, with 11 bases aligning to TRBD2. Trimming at V came to 5 bases and at J to 0 bases, leaving 3 bases not matched to a gene. CDR3 length equals 15 residues. Germline V gives CDR1 SGHVS, CDR2 FNYEAQ. The CDR3 protein is CASSPTSGGSYEQYF. Written as DNA, the CDR3 is TGTGCCAGCAGCCCTACTAGCGGGGGCTCCTACGAGCAGTACTTC.

Only a few counts were recorded for this clone. The rearrangement joins TRBV6-1 to TRBJ2-5; D is uncertain. Germline-derived CDR1 and CDR2 are MNHNS and SASEGT. The CDR3 has 14 residues. V was clipped by 6 bases and J by 1 base, with 12 bases between them. CDR3 DNA sequence: TGTGCCAGCAGCCTGACGGGTTCCCAAGAGACCCAGTACTTC. Its translation is CASSLTGSQETQYF.

The gene calls are TRBV28 and TRBJ2-1, with D maybe TRBD1 (6 bases). Trimming cost V 3 bases and J 1 base, with 13 bases left between them. Germline loops: CDR1 MDHEN, CDR2 SYDVKM. The length of the CDR3 is 16 residues. The CDR3 loop reads CASSFVRGLSYNEQFF. For the CDR3, the DNA is TGTGCCAGCAGTTTTGTCAGGGGTTTGTCCTACAATGAGCAGTTCTTC.